Below, 5 T cell receptor beta chains from the same sample are listed, as sequenced in a study of blood T cell repertoires in COVID-19. Libraries were prepared by immunoSEQ multiplex PCR; TCRdb keeps only in-frame clonotypes and omits some of them. Of about 330,000 clones detected, 89% appear once; the ten largest clones hold around 6%. Sequenced sample: peripheral blood. Receptor source: a man younger than 30 who had recovered from COVID-19.

The rearrangement links TRBV5-1 to TRBJ2-2; weak D call: TRBD1 (5 bases). The CDR3 is made up of 13 amino acids. The V end lost 4 bases, the J end lost 6 bases, and 10 bases lay between the germline ends. CDR1 SGHRS and CDR2 YFSETQ come from the germline V gene. CDR3 sequence reads: CASSPDIPGELFF. In nucleotides, the CDR3 is TGCGCCAGCAGCCCGGACATACCCGGGGAGCTGTTTTTT.

J is TRBJ1-2 and V is TRBV10-3; maybe TRBD1 (6 bases). CDR1 and CDR2 from the germline V gene are ENHRY and SYGVKD. The CDR3 covers 15 residues. Deletions cut 3 bases from V and 0 bases from J, with 11 bases between. CDR3 residues: CAISDGPGANYGYTF. The CDR3 DNA reads as TGTGCCATCAGTGATGGGCCAGGGGCTAACTATGGCTACACCTTC.

The sample holds one count of this clone. The gene calls are TRBV29-1 and TRBJ2-5; D is ambiguous. Deletions cut 7 bases from V and 3 bases from J, with 6 bases between. The CDR3 spans 10 residues. In germline, CDR1 is SQVTM, CDR2 ANQGSEA. CDR3 residues: CSAFKETQYF. CDR3 DNA: TGCAGCGCCTTTAAAGAGACCCAGTACTTC. Based on the CDR3 plus reference TRBV29-1 and TRBJ2-5, the full variable domain is SAVISQKPSRDICQRGTSLTIQCQVDSQVTMMFWYRQQPGQSLTLIATANQGSEATYESGFVIDKFPISRPNLTFSTLTVSNMSPEDSSIYLCSAFKETQYFGPGTRLLVL.

The chain couples TRBV19 to TRBJ2-1, with a weak D call TRBD2 (5 bases). The CDR3 length is 12 residues. The V and J ends lost 3 bases and 5 bases respectively, with 5 bases between them. Germline values: CDR1 LNHDA, CDR2 SQIVND (reference sequence). The CDR3 reads CASSIGNNEQFF. CDR3 in DNA: TGTGCCAGTAGTATCGGGAACAATGAGCAGTTCTTC. Variable domain in full (rest from reference TRBV19 and TRBJ2-1): DGGITQSPKYLFRKEGQNVTLSCEQNLNHDAMYWYRQDPGQGLRLIYYSQIVNDFQKGDIAEGYSVSREKKESFPLTVTSAQKNPTAFYLCASSIGNNEQFFGPGTRLTVL.

The rearrangement uses TRBV5-1 and TRBJ1-2; no firm D call. Germline loops: CDR1 SGHRS, CDR2 YFSETQ. With 5 bases removed from V and 6 bases from J, the gap between germline ends came to 14 bases. The CDR3 totals 13 residues. The CDR3 is CASRAALEDGYTF. In DNA form, the CDR3 reads TGCGCCAGCAGGGCTGCCCTGGAGGATGGCTACACCTTC.